The clone carrying this T cell receptor beta chain was observed a few times. Antigen specificity is unknown. This sample is drawn from a study of T cell repertoires in cytomegalovirus infection. TCRdb re-analysed the reads in MiXCR, keeping a single row per CDR3 protein. The repertoire includes around 800,000 distinct CDR3 sequences, approximately 32% of them detected once, and over 10% sits in the top ten. V lost 5 bases to trimming and J lost 0 bases, with 14 bases between them. The CDR3 length is 15 residues. Germline-derived CDR1 and CDR2 are LNHDA and SQIVND (reference sequence). The sequence was obtained from a human donor in good health (CMV status not recorded). Some clones in this sample may be carry-over from other donors' samples. The rearrangement uses TRBV19 and TRBJ2-7, with a tentative D call TRBD2 (5 bases). The sequencing used cultured CD8+ T cells from PBMCs, collected from culture after CMV antigen stimulation. The CDR3 here is CASSPGLASSYEQYF. CDR3 coding DNA: TGTGCCAGTAGTCCCGGACTCGCTAGCTCCTACGAGCAGTACTTC.